Listed below are T cell receptor beta chains from one sample, sequenced in a study of T cells in localized non-small cell lung cancer. Some clones are missing from TCRdb's copy, which holds only in-frame ones; the method was immunoSEQ multiplex PCR. The sample has approximately 25,000 clones, around 90% seen once. The source material was peripheral blood, sampled before any cancer treatment. The receptors here all came from a woman aged 35 to 69 with stage I lung adenocarcinoma. Both conserved end residues are part of each CDR3.

CDR3,J,V
CASSWVGDINYGYTF,TRBJ1-2,TRBV19
CASSSTGTARRNTEAFF,TRBJ1-1,TRBV7-2
CSVESAGDGSEKLFF,TRBJ1-4,TRBV29-1
CASSPVGAGGVVYTF,TRBJ1-2,TRBV7-2
CASSWDRGFRNEQFF,TRBJ2-1,TRBV5-1
CASSVRGSGANVLTF,TRBJ2-6,TRBV2
CASSSPRAGATEAFF,TRBJ1-1,TRBV6-6
CASSLYHYEQYF,TRBJ2-7,TRBV5-6
CASSLEFQGYNEQFF,TRBJ2-1,TRBV11-3
CASSLQGAGNTIYF,TRBJ1-3,TRBV5-1
CASSTQLSTDTQYF,TRBJ2-3,TRBV19
CASKRGRGVETDGYTF,TRBJ1-2,TRBV5-1
CASSVGQASGNTIYF,TRBJ1-3,TRBV9
CATSRDRTGQGAYEQYF,TRBJ2-7,TRBV15
CAISADGSSPLHF,TRBJ1-6,TRBV10-3
CASSLPRDRVSGANVLTF,TRBJ2-6,TRBV9
CASIPQGGAEKLFF,TRBJ1-4,TRBV7-9
CASSPRTGGLTGELFF,TRBJ2-2,TRBV7-2
CASSYGDPASGNTIYF,TRBJ1-3,TRBV6-6
CASSPGLAGDTQYF,TRBJ2-3,TRBV11-3
CASSPQGRDTEAFF,TRBJ1-1,TRBV18
CASSLELYNEQFF,TRBJ2-1,TRBV7-7
CASSLEKLAGGSTDTQYF,TRBJ2-3,TRBV5-4
CASSFRASSYEQYF,TRBJ2-7,TRBV5-6
CASSPMDRKDTQYF,TRBJ2-3,TRBV7-6
CASRREVQGGTEAFF,TRBJ1-1,TRBV5-6
CASSPGQKNTEAFF,TRBJ1-1,TRBV5-4
CASSDIHYEQYF,TRBJ2-7,TRBV6-1
CASSSPGRITDTQYF,TRBJ2-3,TRBV5-4
CASSREAPYEQYF,TRBJ2-7,TRBV7-8
CASSPGLNQPQHF,TRBJ1-5,TRBV11-2
CASSPTQGFYTEAFF,TRBJ1-1,TRBV28
CASGPAGRVEGQYF,TRBJ2-7,TRBV5-1
CASSLIQSSYEQYF,TRBJ2-7,TRBV7-9
CASSRSDRDNSPLHF,TRBJ1-6,TRBV28
CASSFPGGSTNTGELFF,TRBJ2-2,TRBV7-2
CASSLAIDTEAFF,TRBJ1-1,TRBV5-1
CASSLQGALEKLFF,TRBJ1-4,TRBV5-6
CASSRGTGPYEQYF,TRBJ2-7,TRBV25-1
CASSLYSGGSGELFF,TRBJ2-2,TRBV27
CASSYGRIYEQYF,TRBJ2-7,TRBV6-1
CVSSPGSGGYEQYF,TRBJ2-7,TRBV19